This T cell receptor (beta chain) was observed in a study of T cells in Graves' hyperthyroidism and ophthalmopathy. TCR beta CDR3 regions were amplified from RNA transcripts. HTBI primers drove first-round RT-PCR of the TCR CDR3. MiXCR, run by TCRdb on the multiplex PCR reads, gives a single entry per CDR3 protein. The table shows more than 300,000 distinct CDR3 sequences, with about 18% occurring only once. This clonotype was seen many times. Germline V gives CDR1 LNHDA, CDR2 SQIVND (reference sequence). The CDR3 contains 14 residues. V was shortened by 11 bases and J by 0 bases, with 16 bases between the two germline ends.

This chain uses TRBV19 with TRBJ1-1; no clear D gene. This receptor was taken from a woman in her 30s with Graves' hyperthyroidism that later progressed to Graves' ophthalmopathy. Source material: blood. CDR3 amino acids: CASRPRRMNTEAFF. For the CDR3, the DNA is TGTGCCTCCCGCCCGCGCAGAATGAACACTGAAGCTTTCTTT.